These 30 T cell receptor beta chains were all obtained from the same sample, sequenced in a study of blood T cell repertoires in COVID-19. Measured with immunoSEQ multiplex PCR; TCRdb has only the in-frame clones, and not every one. This table has around 130,000 clones, about 85% appearing once. The source material was peripheral blood. These receptors were collected from a middle-aged man with active or convalescent COVID-19.

J is TRBJ2-2 and V is TRBV6-5, with 9 bases identical to TRBD1. The germline CDR1 and CDR2 sequences are MNHEY and SVGAGI. This CDR3 is 16 amino acids long. With 3 bases clipped from V and 6 bases from J, the junction kept 8 bases outside the gene matches. CDR3: CASSYHGQGWAGELFF. CDR3 nucleotide sequence: TGTGCCAGCAGTTATCACGGACAGGGGTGGGCCGGGGAGCTGTTTTTT.

The chain links TRBV6-1 to TRBJ1-2, with D uncertain. V lost 1 base and J 0 bases, leaving 9 bases between the germline ends. The CDR3 consists of 15 residues. Germline CDR1 MNHNS, CDR2 SASEGT. The CDR3, as DNA: TGTGCCAGCAGTGAAGAGCCAGGAACTAACTATGGCTACACCTTC. It codes for CASSEEPGTNYGYTF.

The J gene is TRBJ1-1, the V gene TRBV6-4; D gene ambiguous. V lost 1 base to trimming and J lost 4 bases, with 10 bases between them. Germline V gene lookup returns CDR1 MRHNA and CDR2 SNTAGT. The length of the CDR3 is 14 residues. In DNA, the CDR3 is TGTGCCAGCAGTGACTTTCCGTGGAGCACTGAAGCTTTCTTT. It translates to CASSDFPWSTEAFF.

The gene calls are TRBV29-1 and TRBJ1-1; D remains ambiguous. Germline loops: CDR1 SQVTM, CDR2 ANQGSEA. The CDR3 loop spans 10 amino acids. The V and J ends lost 3 bases and 5 bases respectively, with 4 bases between them. CDR3 amino acids: CSVERTEAFF. The CDR3 nucleotides read TGCAGCGTTGAGAGGACTGAAGCTTTCTTT.

This sequence joins TRBV19 and TRBJ2-4, with a tentative D call TRBD2 (6 bases). CDR1 is LNHDA and CDR2 is SQIVND in the germline V gene (reference sequence). There are 16 residues in the CDR3. V was trimmed by 1 base and J by 6 bases, leaving 16 bases between them. This CDR3 reads CASSIAGGATANIQYF. The DNA for the CDR3 is TGTGCCAGTAGTATAGCTGGCGGGGCCACCGCAAACATTCAGTACTTC.

V usage is TRBV5-4 and J usage is TRBJ1-5, with D possibly TRBD1 on 5 matching bases. CDR3 length: 17 residues. V was trimmed by 4 bases and J by 1 base, leaving 18 bases between them. The germline CDR1 and CDR2 sequences are SGHNT and YYREEE (reference sequence). The DNA for the CDR3 is TGTGCCAGCAGCCTCCAGGGCGGGGGGAGGAGCAATCAGCCCCAGCATTTT. Translated, it gives CASSLQGGGRSNQPQHF. Drawing the rest from reference TRBV5-4 and TRBJ1-5, the complete variable domain is ETGVTQSPTHLIKTRGQQVTLRCSSQSGHNTVSWYQQALGQGPQFIFQYYREEENGRGNFPPRFSGLQFPNYSSELNVNALELDDSALYLCASSLQGGGRSNQPQHFGDGTRLSIL.

The chain joins TRBV3-1 (or the pseudogene TRBV3-2) to TRBJ1-5; D ambiguous. The CDR3 loop spans 16 amino acids. CDR1 LGHDT and CDR2 YNNKEL come from the germline V gene (reference sequence). The ends were cut back, 1 base at V and 4 bases at J, with 14 bases in the middle. CDR3 region: CASSQGATAGNQPQHF. In DNA, the CDR3 is TGTGCCAGCAGCCAAGGGGCCACAGCGGGGAATCAGCCCCAGCATTTT.

This sequence joins TRBV5-1 and TRBJ1-3; 7 nucleotides match TRBD1. CDR1 SGHRS and CDR2 YFSETQ come from the germline V gene. J lost 4 bases, V lost 0 bases, and 4 bases had no gene match. This CDR3 contains 15 residues. In DNA form, the CDR3 reads TGCGCCAGCAGCTTGGAGACAGGGACCGGAAACACCATATATTTT. This gives the protein CASSLETGTGNTIYF.

The chain recombines TRBV7-6 with TRBJ2-2, with a possible D match to TRBD1 (5 bases). This CDR3 spans 13 amino acids. The germline V gene encodes CDR1 SGHVS and CDR2 FNYEAQ. V lost 5 bases to trimming and J lost 5 bases, with 9 bases between them. The CDR3 reads CASSPRETGELFF. The DNA for the CDR3 is TGTGCCAGCAGCCCCAGGGAAACCGGGGAGCTGTTTTTT. The full variable domain, with the rest looked up from reference TRBV7-6 and TRBJ2-2, is GAGVSQSPRYKVTKRGQDVALRCDPISGHVSLYWYRQALGQGPEFLTYFNYEAQQDKSGLPNDRFSAERPEGSISTLTIQRTEQRDSAMYRCASSPRETGELFFGEGSRLTVL.

The chain is built from TRBV14 and TRBJ1-1; possible D gene TRBD1, 6 bases. Trimming took 7 bases from V and 5 from J, leaving 20 bases between them. Germline V gene data show CDR1 as SGHDN and CDR2 as FVKESK. This CDR3 contains 15 residues. The CDR3 DNA sequence: TGTGCCAGCACCCAGGATCAGGGGCCGGGGACTGAAGCTTTCTTT. This codes for CASTQDQGPGTEAFF.

The chain uses TRBV5-1 and TRBJ2-2, with D maybe TRBD1 (6 bases). V dropped 5 bases and J dropped 0 bases, with 14 bases sitting between them. CDR1 SGHRS and CDR2 YFSETQ come from the germline V gene. The CDR3 is made up of 16 amino acids. CDR3 protein: CASRPPGVPNTGELFF. The CDR3 DNA sequence: TGCGCCAGCAGACCACCAGGGGTCCCGAACACCGGGGAGCTGTTTTTT. Filled out from reference TRBV5-1 and TRBJ2-2, the complete variable domain reads KAGVTQTPRYLIKTRGQQVTLSCSPISGHRSVSWYQQTPGQGLQFLFEYFSETQRNKGNFPGRFSGRQFSNSRSEMNVSTLELGDSALYLCASRPPGVPNTGELFFGEGSRLTVL.

This clone was detected only a few times. This sequence joins TRBV5-5 and TRBJ1-1, with TRBD1 matching 7 bases. Germline values: CDR1 SGHKS, CDR2 YYEKEE (reference sequence). The CDR3 is 13 amino acids. The V gene end was trimmed by 1 base and the J gene end by 4 bases; junction bases not matched to a gene: 1. The CDR3 reads CASSLYRGTEAFF. The DNA for the CDR3 is TGTGCCAGCAGCTTGTACAGGGGCACTGAAGCTTTCTTT.

This chain joins TRBV11-3 and TRBJ1-2; D remains unclear. V gave up 3 bases and J gave up 7 bases, with 12 bases separating them. CDR3 length: 13 residues. Germline loops: CDR1 SGHNT, CDR2 YENEEA. The CDR3 region has the DNA TGTGCCAGCAGCTTCGCAGTTCTTGGTGGCTACACCTTC. Amino acid sequence: CASSFAVLGGYTF. The full variable domain, in which reference TRBV11-3 and TRBJ1-2 provide the parts outside the CDR3, is EAGVVQSPRYKIIEKKQPVAFWCNPISGHNTLYWYLQNLGQGPELLIRYENEEAVDDSQLPKDRFSAERLKGVDSTLKIQPAELGDSAVYLCASSFAVLGGYTFGSGTRLTVV.

This sequence joins TRBV10-3 and TRBJ1-1; 11 positions agree with TRBD1. V was clipped by 5 bases and J by 4 bases; unmatched bases: 6. The CDR3 runs to 15 residues. The germline gives CDR1 ENHRY, CDR2 SYGVKD. This CDR3 reads CAISLPGQGVTEAFF. The CDR3 DNA sequence: TGTGCCATCAGTTTGCCGGGACAGGGGGTCACTGAAGCTTTCTTT.

The count of this clone is one. The rearrangement uses TRBV4-2 and TRBJ2-5; D is undetermined. Germline V gene lookup returns CDR1 LGHNA and CDR2 YNFKEQ. V was shortened by 1 base and J by 1 base, with 10 bases between the two germline ends. The CDR3 length is 15 residues. The CDR3 DNA sequence: TGTGCCAGCAGCCAAGGATCCAACAGCCAAGAGACCCAGTACTTC. Its translation is CASSQGSNSQETQYF.

This clone was recorded only once. This chain joins TRBV29-1 and TRBJ1-1, with 7 nucleotides matching TRBD1. Trimming took 7 bases from V and 4 from J; bases not matched to a gene: 9. Germline lookup yields CDR1 SQVTM and CDR2 ANQGSEA. This CDR3 region has 13 residues. CDR3 sequence: CSADRDLLTEAFF. In DNA form, the CDR3 reads TGCAGCGCAGACAGGGACCTCCTCACTGAAGCTTTCTTT. The whole variable domain, remainder taken from reference TRBV29-1 and TRBJ1-1, is SAVISQKPSRDICQRGTSLTIQCQVDSQVTMMFWYRQQPGQSLTLIATANQGSEATYESGFVIDKFPISRPNLTFSTLTVSNMSPEDSSIYLCSADRDLLTEAFFGQGTRLTVV.

This clone was found a few times. The gene calls are TRBV25-1 and TRBJ1-4; maybe TRBD1 (5 bases). The ends were cut back, 4 bases at V and 3 bases at J, with 12 bases in the middle. The CDR3 extends over 15 amino acids. Germline CDR1 MGHDK, CDR2 SYGVNS. The CDR3 reads CASSGPGSANEKLFF. For the CDR3, the DNA is TGTGCCAGCAGTGGGCCAGGGTCAGCTAATGAAAAACTGTTTTTT.

The CDR3 DNA follows: TGTGCCATCAGAGCTGCGGGGGGCCTCAATGAGCAGTTCTTC. It specifies CAIRAAGGLNEQFF. The rearrangement links TRBV10-3 to TRBJ2-1, with 8 bases fitting TRBD2. The germline CDR1 and CDR2 sequences are ENHRY and SYGVKD. This CDR3 spans 14 amino acids. Unmatched junction bases numbered 7, after V lost 6 bases and J lost 6 bases.

The rearrangement uses TRBV27 and TRBJ1-6; 7 bases are a match to TRBD1. The CDR3 totals 15 residues. Germline V gene data show CDR1 as MNHEY and CDR2 as SMNVEV (reference sequence). The junction had 11 bases not matched to a gene; V was cut back by 11 bases and J by 4 bases. DNA of the CDR3: TGTGCCGGGCCTTCCGGGACAGTTTATAATTCACCCCTCCACTTT. This codes for CAGPSGTVYNSPLHF.

The chain is built from TRBV7-2 and TRBJ2-5; unclear D gene. CDR3 size: 12 residues. Germline values: CDR1 SGHTA, CDR2 FQGNSA. The V and J ends lost 5 bases and 5 bases respectively, with 9 bases between them. This CDR3 reads CASSQQPETQYF. The CDR3 DNA sequence: TGTGCCAGCAGCCAACAACCCGAGACCCAGTACTTC.

This clone showed up just once. This sequence joins TRBV19 and TRBJ2-4; 8 bases map to TRBD1. The CDR3 is made up of 13 amino acids. The germline CDR1 and CDR2 sequences are LNHDA and SQIVND (reference sequence). The ends lost 6 bases at V and 5 bases at J; junction bases unmatched: 3. CDR3 DNA: TGTGCCAGTAGACCAGGGGGCGAAAACATTCAGTACTTC. It codes for CASRPGGENIQYF.

The rearrangement joins TRBV2 to TRBJ1-4; 9 positions agree with TRBD1. Germline loops: CDR1 SNHLY, CDR2 FYNNEI. This CDR3 spans 15 amino acids. V was pared by 3 bases and J by 5 bases, with 4 bases of the junction left unmatched. The CDR3 protein is CASSDIGQGNEKLFF. DNA for the CDR3: TGTGCCAGCAGTGATATCGGACAGGGGAATGAAAAACTGTTTTTT.

The chain couples TRBV6-1 to TRBJ2-3; 7 nucleotides align to TRBD1. This CDR3 has 15 amino acids. Germline V gives CDR1 MNHNS, CDR2 SASEGT. The J segment lost 1 base and the V segment lost 1 base, leaving 2 bases of the junction unmatched. CDR3 residues: CASSEVGQRTDTQYF. CDR3 sequence (DNA): TGTGCCAGCAGTGAAGTGGGACAGCGCACAGATACGCAGTATTTT.

This clone appeared once. The chain joins TRBV27 to TRBJ1-5; D gene ambiguous. The V gene's germline CDR1 is MNHEY and CDR2 SMNVEV (reference sequence). The CDR3 is 14 amino acids. V shed 5 bases and J shed 3 bases, with 11 bases lying between them. CDR3 bases: TGTGCCAGCAGTGTACACGGGTTCAATCAGCCCCAGCATTTT. It specifies CASSVHGFNQPQHF.

The chain couples TRBV2 to TRBJ2-7; D possibly corresponds to TRBD1 (5 bases). CDR1 SNHLY and CDR2 FYNNEI come from the germline V gene. This CDR3 contains 16 residues. Trimming removed 6 bases at V and 3 bases at J, with 21 bases between. The CDR3 sequence: CASSRDWTPSGYEQYF. The CDR3 DNA reads as TGTGCCAGCAGCCGCGACTGGACACCTTCGGGCTACGAGCAGTACTTC.

V gene TRBV25-1 combines with J gene TRBJ1-4, with a tentative D call TRBD1 (5 bases). Germline lookup yields CDR1 MGHDK and CDR2 SYGVNS. V dropped 3 bases and J dropped 2 bases, with 10 bases sitting between them. The CDR3 has 15 residues. This CDR3 reads CASSETQATNEKLFF. Written as DNA, the CDR3 is TGTGCCAGCAGTGAGACACAGGCGACTAATGAAAAACTGTTTTTT.

The chain joins TRBV7-9 to TRBJ2-7; 11 bases fit TRBD1. Per germline, CDR1 SEHNR and CDR2 FQNEAQ (reference sequence). J gave up 6 bases and V 2 bases, and 12 bases lay outside the gene matches. The CDR3 is 17 residues long. This chain's CDR3 is CASSLHAYTDRGPEQYF. The CDR3 DNA is TGTGCCAGCAGCTTACACGCATACACGGACAGGGGGCCCGAGCAGTACTTC.

The J gene is TRBJ2-6, the V gene TRBV5-1; D perhaps matches TRBD1 (6 bases). Trimming removed 1 base at V and 3 bases at J, with 14 bases between. The CDR3 is made up of 17 amino acids. The germline V gene has CDR1 SGHRS and CDR2 YFSETQ. CDR3 loop: CASSLILGAGGANVLTF. Here the CDR3 DNA reads TGCGCCAGCAGCTTGATTCTGGGGGCGGGTGGGGCCAACGTCCTGACTTTC.

This chain joins TRBV11-2 and TRBJ2-1; 7 nucleotides line up with TRBD2. V lost 5 bases, J lost 9 bases, and 13 bases stayed unmatched. Germline values: CDR1 SGHAT, CDR2 FQNNGV. The CDR3 has 15 amino acids. The CDR3 nucleotides are TGTGCCAGCAGCCACCGACGAGCGGGGTGGATTGAGCAGTTCTTC. Its translation: CASSHRRAGWIEQFF.

J is TRBJ1-3 and V is TRBV6-6; the D gene is possibly TRBD1 (6 bases). Trimming left V 6 bases short and J 2 bases short, with 11 bases between. Germline assignment: CDR1 MNHNY and CDR2 SVGAGI (reference sequence). The CDR3 spans 14 residues. The CDR3 nucleotides are TGTGCCAGCAGCTCACAGGGTGCTGGAAACACCATATATTTT. This translates into CASSSQGAGNTIYF.